These T cell receptor beta chains were read from a single sample in a study of T cells in Graves' hyperthyroidism and ophthalmopathy. TCRdb re-called the multiplex PCR reads with MiXCR, one entry per CDR3 protein. The data contain under 400,000 distinct CDR3 sequences, over 11% of them singletons. The sequencing input was blood. The receptors were sampled from a woman in her sixties with Graves' hyperthyroidism. The CDR3 runs from the conserved cysteine through the conserved F or W. D genes are given only for firm matches. Clone size appears in some rows only: once, few, many, or a class for an expanded clone.

V gene: TRBV7-8; D gene: TRBD2; J gene: TRBJ2-3; clone size: many; CDR3 protein: CASRPQWRGTDTQYF; CDR3 DNA: TGTGCCAGCAGGCCCCAATGGCGGGGGACAGATACGCAGTATTTT
V gene: TRBV6-1; D gene: NA; J gene: TRBJ1-5; clone size: NA; CDR3 protein: CASEVALTDSNQPQHF; CDR3 DNA: TGTGCCAGCGAGGTGGCGCTGACAGATAGCAATCAGCCCCAGCATTTT
V gene: TRBV2; D gene: NA; J gene: TRBJ1-1; clone size: many; CDR3 protein: CASRGGGTEAFF; CDR3 DNA: TGTGCCAGCAGAGGGGGGGGCACTGAAGCTTTCTTT
V gene: TRBV7-9; D gene: TRBD1; J gene: TRBJ1-1; clone size: many; CDR3 protein: CASSRQGTMNTEAFF; CDR3 DNA: TGTGCCAGCAGCCGACAGGGAACGATGAACACTGAAGCTTTCTTT
V gene: TRBV7-3; D gene: NA; J gene: TRBJ2-1; clone size: few; CDR3 protein: CASSLTSAGLYNEQFF; CDR3 DNA: TGTGCCAGCAGCTTAACGTCTGCGGGACTTTACAATGAGCAGTTCTTC
V gene: TRBV12-3/TRBV12-4; D gene: NA; J gene: TRBJ1-1; clone size: many; CDR3 protein: CASSSDRITEAFF; CDR3 DNA: TGTGCCAGCAGTTCAGACAGGATCACTGAAGCTTTCTTT
V gene: TRBV10-1; D gene: TRBD2; J gene: TRBJ2-3; clone size: few; CDR3 protein: CASSDSPSGMLNTQYF; CDR3 DNA: TGCGCCAGCAGTGACAGCCCTAGCGGGATGTTAAATACGCAGTATTTT
V gene: TRBV30; D gene: NA; J gene: TRBJ2-1; clone size: NA; CDR3 protein: CAWSVYNEQFF; CDR3 DNA: TGTGCCTGGAGCGTCTACAATGAGCAGTTCTTC
V gene: TRBV6-1; D gene: TRBD2; J gene: TRBJ2-1; clone size: few; CDR3 protein: CASSDHLAGGSDEQFF; CDR3 DNA: TGTGCCAGCAGTGACCACCTAGCGGGAGGGTCCGATGAGCAGTTCTTC
V gene: TRBV20-1; D gene: TRBD2; J gene: TRBJ2-3; clone size: many; CDR3 protein: CSAYSGISTDTQYF; CDR3 DNA: TGCAGTGCCTATAGCGGGATTAGCACAGATACGCAGTATTTT
V gene: TRBV5-8; D gene: NA; J gene: TRBJ2-3; clone size: many; CDR3 protein: CASSFNGAKDTQYF; CDR3 DNA: TGTGCCAGCAGCTTCAATGGAGCCAAGGATACGCAGTATTTT
V gene: TRBV10-3; D gene: NA; J gene: TRBJ2-1; clone size: many; CDR3 protein: CAIKGVYNEQFF; CDR3 DNA: TGTGCCATCAAAGGGGTGTACAATGAGCAGTTCTTC
V gene: TRBV2; D gene: NA; J gene: TRBJ1-6; clone size: many; CDR3 protein: CASKGTGIYSPLHF; CDR3 DNA: TGTGCCAGCAAAGGGACGGGCATCTATTCACCCCTCCACTTT
V gene: TRBV29-1; D gene: NA; J gene: TRBJ1-1; clone size: NA; CDR3 protein: CSVRAPTVTEAFF; CDR3 DNA: TGCAGCGTCCGGGCTCCCACCGTCACTGAAGCTTTCTTT
V gene: TRBV20-1; D gene: NA; J gene: TRBJ1-1; clone size: many; CDR3 protein: CSASPRSGFTEAFF; CDR3 DNA: TGCAGTGCTAGCCCGAGGTCCGGATTCACTGAAGCTTTCTTT
V gene: TRBV11-2; D gene: TRBD1; J gene: TRBJ2-5; clone size: many; CDR3 protein: CASSSDRGREAQYF; CDR3 DNA: TGTGCCAGCAGCTCGGACAGGGGGAGGGAGGCCCAGTACTTC
V gene: TRBV12-3/TRBV12-4; D gene: TRBD1; J gene: TRBJ1-5; clone size: NA; CDR3 protein: CASSPGTGTSRQPQHF; CDR3 DNA: TGTGCCAGCAGTCCCGGGACAGGGACCTCAAGGCAGCCCCAGCATTTT
V gene: TRBV11-2; D gene: NA; J gene: TRBJ2-7; clone size: many; CDR3 protein: CASSLDLGYEQYF; CDR3 DNA: TGTGCCAGCAGCTTAGATTTGGGTTACGAGCAGTACTTC
V gene: TRBV5-1; D gene: NA; J gene: TRBJ2-1; clone size: many; CDR3 protein: CASSLGPGENEQFF; CDR3 DNA: TGCGCCAGCAGCTTGGGACCTGGAGAAAATGAGCAGTTCTTC
V gene: TRBV6-5; D gene: NA; J gene: TRBJ1-4; clone size: NA; CDR3 protein: CASSYGSPEKLFF; CDR3 DNA: TGTGCCAGCAGTTACGGTTCCCCGGAAAAACTGTTTTTT
V gene: TRBV24-1; D gene: TRBD1; J gene: TRBJ2-3; clone size: many; CDR3 protein: CATSTGVSTDTQYF; CDR3 DNA: TGTGCCACCAGCACAGGGGTTAGCACAGATACGCAGTATTTT
V gene: TRBV12-3/TRBV12-4; D gene: NA; J gene: TRBJ2-2; clone size: few; CDR3 protein: CASSLKGVVVGELFF; CDR3 DNA: TGTGCCAGCAGTTTGAAGGGGGTTGTAGTCGGGGAGCTGTTTTTT
V gene: TRBV5-1; D gene: NA; J gene: TRBJ2-1; clone size: NA; CDR3 protein: CASSPNANEQFF; CDR3 DNA: TGCGCCAGCAGCCCAAACGCCAATGAGCAGTTCTTC
V gene: TRBV18; D gene: NA; J gene: TRBJ1-5; clone size: NA; CDR3 protein: CASSPGLNSNQPQHF; CDR3 DNA: TGTGCCAGCTCACCAGGGCTCAATAGCAATCAGCCCCAGCATTTT
V gene: TRBV12-3/TRBV12-4; D gene: TRBD2; J gene: TRBJ2-3; clone size: many; CDR3 protein: CASSFDSLAGYKDTQYF; CDR3 DNA: TGTGCCAGCAGTTTTGATTCCCTAGCGGGATACAAAGATACGCAGTATTTT
V gene: TRBV29-1; D gene: NA; J gene: TRBJ1-1; clone size: NA; CDR3 protein: CSVDSGNTEAFF; CDR3 DNA: TGCAGCGTTGACTCGGGGAACACTGAAGCTTTCTTT
V gene: TRBV5-1; D gene: NA; J gene: TRBJ2-7; clone size: many; CDR3 protein: CASSLRGYGRGDEQYF; CDR3 DNA: TGCGCCAGCAGCTTGAGGGGTTACGGTAGGGGGGACGAGCAGTACTTC
V gene: TRBV20-1; D gene: NA; J gene: TRBJ2-2; clone size: few; CDR3 protein: CSASYPGVDTGELFF; CDR3 DNA: TGCAGTGCTAGTTATCCGGGAGTGGATACCGGGGAGCTGTTTTTT
V gene: TRBV28; D gene: NA; J gene: TRBJ2-1; clone size: many; CDR3 protein: CASSTQFGYNEQFF; CDR3 DNA: TGTGCCAGCAGTACCCAATTCGGCTACAATGAGCAGTTCTTC
V gene: TRBV28; D gene: TRBD2; J gene: TRBJ2-3; clone size: many; CDR3 protein: CASSLWGLAGGQDTDTQYF; CDR3 DNA: TGTGCCAGCAGTTTATGGGGATTAGCGGGAGGGCAAGACACAGATACGCAGTATTTT
V gene: TRBV5-4; D gene: TRBD2; J gene: TRBJ2-5; clone size: NA; CDR3 protein: CASSWGTSGSSETQYF; CDR3 DNA: TGTGCCAGCAGCTGGGGGACTAGCGGGAGTAGCGAGACCCAGTACTTC
V gene: TRBV6-1; D gene: NA; J gene: TRBJ1-2; clone size: NA; CDR3 protein: CASSSGGVGANYGYTF; CDR3 DNA: TGTGCCAGCAGTTCCGGGGGGGTCGGGGCTAACTATGGCTACACCTTC
V gene: TRBV6-5; D gene: TRBD1; J gene: TRBJ1-3; clone size: NA; CDR3 protein: CASSYRGQGTGNTIYF; CDR3 DNA: TGTGCCAGCAGTTACCGGGGACAGGGTACTGGAAACACCATATATTTT
V gene: TRBV2; D gene: TRBD1; J gene: TRBJ2-5; clone size: many; CDR3 protein: CASSGDRGAQYF; CDR3 DNA: TGTGCCAGCAGTGGGGACAGGGGGGCCCAGTACTTC
V gene: TRBV10-1; D gene: TRBD1; J gene: TRBJ1-5; clone size: many; CDR3 protein: CATRQGSSGQPQHF; CDR3 DNA: TGCGCCACCCGACAGGGATCGTCTGGTCAGCCCCAGCATTTT
V gene: TRBV11-2; D gene: TRBD2; J gene: TRBJ2-5; clone size: NA; CDR3 protein: CASSRGLAGGSETQYF; CDR3 DNA: TGTGCCAGCAGCCGGGGACTAGCGGGAGGTAGCGAGACCCAGTACTTC
V gene: TRBV18; D gene: NA; J gene: TRBJ1-5; clone size: many; CDR3 protein: CASSPDVNQPQHF; CDR3 DNA: TGTGCCAGCTCACCAGATGTCAATCAGCCCCAGCATTTT
V gene: TRBV6-1; D gene: TRBD1; J gene: TRBJ1-2; clone size: many; CDR3 protein: CASSRDRVSFGYTF; CDR3 DNA: TGTGCCAGCAGCCGGGACAGGGTATCCTTTGGCTACACCTTC
V gene: TRBV20-1; D gene: NA; J gene: TRBJ1-5; clone size: few; CDR3 protein: CSARDGGGTQPQHF; CDR3 DNA: TGCAGTGCTAGAGATGGGGGGGGGACCCAGCCCCAGCATTTT
V gene: TRBV19; D gene: TRBD1; J gene: TRBJ2-6; clone size: few; CDR3 protein: CASSDRGLLFGANVLTF; CDR3 DNA: TGTGCCAGTAGCGACAGGGGGTTGTTGTTTGGGGCCAACGTCCTGACTTTC
V gene: TRBV13; D gene: TRBD2; J gene: TRBJ2-7; clone size: many; CDR3 protein: CASSFGLAGYEQYF; CDR3 DNA: TGTGCCAGCAGCTTCGGACTAGCGGGTTACGAGCAGTACTTC
V gene: TRBV7-9; D gene: NA; J gene: TRBJ2-5; clone size: many; CDR3 protein: CASSPRPGLKGVYF; CDR3 DNA: TGTGCCAGCAGCCCCAGACCGGGCCTAAAGGGGGTGTACTTC
V gene: TRBV9; D gene: NA; J gene: TRBJ2-5; clone size: few; CDR3 protein: CASSYSGEIQETQYF; CDR3 DNA: TGTGCCAGCAGCTATAGCGGCGAAATCCAAGAGACCCAGTACTTC
V gene: TRBV7-9; D gene: TRBD2; J gene: TRBJ2-2; clone size: few; CDR3 protein: CASSFKRDLTGELFF; CDR3 DNA: TGTGCCAGCAGCTTCAAGCGGGACCTCACCGGGGAGCTGTTTTTT
V gene: TRBV11-3; D gene: NA; J gene: TRBJ1-1; clone size: many; CDR3 protein: CASSLGLGMNTEAFF; CDR3 DNA: TGTGCCAGCAGCTTAGGGCTGGGTATGAACACTGAAGCTTTCTTT
V gene: TRBV11-2; D gene: NA; J gene: TRBJ2-7; clone size: NA; CDR3 protein: CASSLGASPNYEQYF; CDR3 DNA: TGTGCCAGCAGCTTAGGGGCTAGCCCCAACTACGAGCAGTACTTC
V gene: TRBV10-3; D gene: TRBD1; J gene: TRBJ1-1; clone size: NA; CDR3 protein: CAISERQGGNTEAFF; CDR3 DNA: TGTGCCATCAGTGAGAGACAGGGTGGGAACACTGAAGCTTTCTTT
V gene: TRBV20-1; D gene: NA; J gene: TRBJ2-1; clone size: many; CDR3 protein: CSARDSGPAPGQFF; CDR3 DNA: TGCAGTGCTAGAGATTCGGGACCGGCCCCCGGGCAGTTCTTC
V gene: TRBV2; D gene: TRBD2; J gene: TRBJ2-5; clone size: NA; CDR3 protein: CASSVGGRRTQYF; CDR3 DNA: TGTGCCAGCAGTGTTGGCGGGAGGAGGACCCAGTACTTC
V gene: TRBV20-1; D gene: TRBD1; J gene: TRBJ2-7; clone size: many; CDR3 protein: CSAYRGETYEQYF; CDR3 DNA: TGCAGTGCGTACAGGGGGGAAACCTACGAGCAGTACTTC
V gene: TRBV27; D gene: NA; J gene: TRBJ1-2; clone size: many; CDR3 protein: CASSSHSGIYGYTF; CDR3 DNA: TGTGCCAGCAGTTCCCACAGCGGGATCTATGGCTACACCTTC
V gene: TRBV28; D gene: NA; J gene: TRBJ1-4; clone size: many; CDR3 protein: CASRDGWDEKLFF; CDR3 DNA: TGTGCCAGCAGAGATGGCTGGGATGAAAAACTGTTTTTT
V gene: TRBV11-3; D gene: NA; J gene: TRBJ2-5; clone size: few; CDR3 protein: CASSRLRTGYEETQYF; CDR3 DNA: TGTGCCAGCAGCCGACTGCGGACTGGGTATGAGGAGACCCAGTACTTC
V gene: TRBV2; D gene: TRBD2; J gene: TRBJ2-1; clone size: many; CDR3 protein: CASSPFPSGSYNEQFF; CDR3 DNA: TGTGCCAGCAGTCCATTTCCTAGCGGGAGCTACAATGAGCAGTTCTTC
V gene: TRBV3-1; D gene: NA; J gene: TRBJ2-5; clone size: few; CDR3 protein: CASSQVGGAAQYF; CDR3 DNA: TGTGCCAGCAGCCAAGTGGGCGGGGCGGCCCAGTACTTC
V gene: TRBV4-1; D gene: NA; J gene: TRBJ2-3; clone size: NA; CDR3 protein: CASSQESVTDTQCF; CDR3 DNA: TGCGCCAGCAGCCAAGAAAGTGTCACAGATACGCAGTGTTTT
V gene: TRBV27; D gene: TRBD1; J gene: TRBJ1-2; clone size: many; CDR3 protein: CASTPGTGGGYTF; CDR3 DNA: TGTGCCAGCACCCCCGGGACAGGTGGCGGCTACACCTTC